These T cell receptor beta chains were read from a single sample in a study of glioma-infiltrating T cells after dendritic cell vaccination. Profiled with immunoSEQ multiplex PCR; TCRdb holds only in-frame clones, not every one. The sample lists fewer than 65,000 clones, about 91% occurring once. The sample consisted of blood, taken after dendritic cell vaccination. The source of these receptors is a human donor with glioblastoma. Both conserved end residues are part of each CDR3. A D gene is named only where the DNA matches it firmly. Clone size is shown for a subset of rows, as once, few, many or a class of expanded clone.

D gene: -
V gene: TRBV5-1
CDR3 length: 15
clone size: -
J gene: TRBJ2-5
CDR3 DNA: TGCGCCAGCAGCTCCCAGGGGCTACAAGTAGAGACCCAGTACTTC
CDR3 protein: CASSSQGLQVETQYF

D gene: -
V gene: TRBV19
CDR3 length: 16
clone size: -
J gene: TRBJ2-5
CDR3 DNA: TGTGCCAGTAGTATAGGAGGACAGTCATTCCAAGAGACCCAGTACTTC
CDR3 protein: CASSIGGQSFQETQYF

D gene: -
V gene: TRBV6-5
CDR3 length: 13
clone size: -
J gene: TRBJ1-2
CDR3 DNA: TGTGCCAGCTCGGGGAACCTTAACTATGGCTACACCTTC
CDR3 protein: CASSGNLNYGYTF

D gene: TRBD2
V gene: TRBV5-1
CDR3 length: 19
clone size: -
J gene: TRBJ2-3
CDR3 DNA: TGCGCCAGCAGCTTGGTTCTAGCGGGAACCCAAACTAGCACAGATACGCAGTATTTT
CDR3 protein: CASSLVLAGTQTSTDTQYF

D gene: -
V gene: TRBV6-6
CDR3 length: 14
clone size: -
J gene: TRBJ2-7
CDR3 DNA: TGTGCCAGCAGTTACTATTTAGGGACATACGAGCAGTACTTC
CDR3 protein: CASSYYLGTYEQYF

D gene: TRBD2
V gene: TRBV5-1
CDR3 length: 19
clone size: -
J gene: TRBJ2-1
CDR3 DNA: TGCGCCAGCAGGGATCTCTCTAGCGGGAGGGCCTGGGCGAACAATGAGCAGTTCTTC
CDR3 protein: CASRDLSSGRAWANNEQFF

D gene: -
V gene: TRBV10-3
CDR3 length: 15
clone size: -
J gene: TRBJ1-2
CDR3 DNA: TGTGCCATCAGCCCGGGTGTGGGGGAGGTTTATGGCTACACCTTC
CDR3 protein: CAISPGVGEVYGYTF

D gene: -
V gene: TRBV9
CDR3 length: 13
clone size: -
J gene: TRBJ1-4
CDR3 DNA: TGTGCCAGCAGCGTATCCGGTAATGAAAAACTGTTTTTT
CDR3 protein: CASSVSGNEKLFF

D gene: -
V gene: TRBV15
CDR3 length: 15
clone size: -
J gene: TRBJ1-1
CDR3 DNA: TGTGCCACCAGCAGAGGGGCAGGGGTGGACACTGAAGCTTTCTTT
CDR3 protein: CATSRGAGVDTEAFF

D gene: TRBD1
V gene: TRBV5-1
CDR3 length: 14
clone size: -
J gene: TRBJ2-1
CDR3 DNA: TGCGCCAGCAGCGGGACAGGGGGCAGGAATGAGCAGTTCTTC
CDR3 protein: CASSGTGGRNEQFF

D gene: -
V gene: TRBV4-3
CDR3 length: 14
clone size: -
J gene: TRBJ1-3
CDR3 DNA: TGCGCCAGCAGCCAAGAAGCAGGAGGAAACACCATATATTTT
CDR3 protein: CASSQEAGGNTIYF

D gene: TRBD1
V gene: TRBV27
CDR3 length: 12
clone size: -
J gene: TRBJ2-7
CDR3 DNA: TGTGCCAGCAGCGCGACAGGGGCCGAGCAGTACTTC
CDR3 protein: CASSATGAEQYF

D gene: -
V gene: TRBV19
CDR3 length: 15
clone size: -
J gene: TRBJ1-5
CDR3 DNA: TGTGCCAGTACCCCAGACAGATCTAGCAATCAGCCCCAGCATTTT
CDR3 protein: CASTPDRSSNQPQHF

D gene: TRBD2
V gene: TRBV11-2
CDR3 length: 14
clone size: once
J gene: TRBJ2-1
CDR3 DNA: TGTGCCAGCAGCTTTCTAGCGGGTGACAATGAGCAGTTCTTC
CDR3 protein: CASSFLAGDNEQFF

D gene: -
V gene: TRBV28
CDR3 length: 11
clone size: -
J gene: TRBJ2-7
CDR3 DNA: TGTGCCAGCAGCTTCGCCTACGAGCAGTACTTC
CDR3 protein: CASSFAYEQYF

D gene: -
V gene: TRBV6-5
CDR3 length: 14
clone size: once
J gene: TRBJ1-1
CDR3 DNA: TGTGCCAGCAGCGGACGGGACACAGGGATTTGGGCTTTCTTT
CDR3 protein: CASSGRDTGIWAFF

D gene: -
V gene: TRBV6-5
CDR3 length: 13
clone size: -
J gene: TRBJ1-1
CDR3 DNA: TGTGCCAGCAGTTACTCTAGGAACACTGAAGCTTTCTTT
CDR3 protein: CASSYSRNTEAFF

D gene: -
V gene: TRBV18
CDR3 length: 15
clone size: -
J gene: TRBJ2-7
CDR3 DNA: TGTGCCAGCTCCCCCGACAGGTCAAGTGGAAACGAGCAGTACTTC
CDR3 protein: CASSPDRSSGNEQYF

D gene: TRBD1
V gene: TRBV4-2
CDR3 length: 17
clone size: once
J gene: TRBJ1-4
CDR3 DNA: TGTGCCAGCAGCCAAGATACCCAAGGGACAGGGGAGGAAAAACTGTTTTTT
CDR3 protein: CASSQDTQGTGEEKLFF

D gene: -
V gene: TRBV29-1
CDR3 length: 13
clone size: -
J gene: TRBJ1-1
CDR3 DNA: TGCAGTGGCCTCCTGGGGGGGAACACTGAAGCTTTCTTT
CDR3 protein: CSGLLGGNTEAFF

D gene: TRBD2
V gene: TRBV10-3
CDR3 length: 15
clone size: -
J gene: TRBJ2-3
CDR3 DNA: TGTGCCACCACCGGGCGGGAGTCAAGCACAGATACGCAGTATTTT
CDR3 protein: CATTGRESSTDTQYF

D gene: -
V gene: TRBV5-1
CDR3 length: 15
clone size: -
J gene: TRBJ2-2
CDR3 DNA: TGCGCCAGCCACGTGGTCCCGCGGGAAGATCGGGAGCTGTTTTTT
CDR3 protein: CASHVVPREDRELFF

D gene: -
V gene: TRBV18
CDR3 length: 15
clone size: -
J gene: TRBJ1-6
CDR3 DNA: TGTGCCAGCTCACCGGCCAGGGAAGAAAATTCACCCCTCCACTTT
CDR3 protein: CASSPAREENSPLHF

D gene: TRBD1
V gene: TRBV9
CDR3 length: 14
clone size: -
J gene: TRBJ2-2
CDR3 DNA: TGTGCCAGCAGCGAGGACAGGAATGAAGGGGAGCTGTTTTTT
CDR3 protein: CASSEDRNEGELFF

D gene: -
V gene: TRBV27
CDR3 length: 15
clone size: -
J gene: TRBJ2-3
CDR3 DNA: TGTGCCATTGGGTCATGGAGCAGGGGCACAGATACGCAGTATTTT
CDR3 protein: CAIGSWSRGTDTQYF

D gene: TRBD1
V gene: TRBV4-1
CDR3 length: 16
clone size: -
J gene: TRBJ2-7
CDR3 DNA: TGCGCCAGCAGCCCCCACGTGCGGACAGGAGCCTACGAGCAGTACTTC
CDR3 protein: CASSPHVRTGAYEQYF

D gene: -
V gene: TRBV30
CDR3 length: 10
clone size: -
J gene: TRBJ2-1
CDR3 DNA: TGTGCCTGGAGTCAAGCAAGTCAGTTCTTC
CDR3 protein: CAWSQASQFF

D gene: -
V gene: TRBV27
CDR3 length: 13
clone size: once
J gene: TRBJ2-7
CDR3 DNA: TGTGCCAGCAGCATAACACCGATCTACGAGCAGTACTTC
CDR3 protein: CASSITPIYEQYF

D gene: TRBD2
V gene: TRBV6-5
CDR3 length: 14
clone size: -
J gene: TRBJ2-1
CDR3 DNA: TGTGCCAGTTCCTTAGCGGGCGGGAACAATGAGCAGTTCTTC
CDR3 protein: CASSLAGGNNEQFF

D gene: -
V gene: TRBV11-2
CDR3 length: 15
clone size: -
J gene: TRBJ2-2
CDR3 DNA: TGTGCCAGCAGCTTAGCGGGGTTCAACACCGGGGAGCTGTTTTTT
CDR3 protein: CASSLAGFNTGELFF

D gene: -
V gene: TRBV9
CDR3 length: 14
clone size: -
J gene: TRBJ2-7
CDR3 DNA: TGTGCCAGCAGCGTAGAGTGGCGGGGTGATGAGCAGTACTTC
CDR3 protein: CASSVEWRGDEQYF

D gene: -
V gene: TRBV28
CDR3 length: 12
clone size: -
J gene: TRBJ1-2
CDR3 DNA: TGTGCCAGCAGGGGAGGTGTCTATGGCTACACCTTC
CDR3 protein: CASRGGVYGYTF

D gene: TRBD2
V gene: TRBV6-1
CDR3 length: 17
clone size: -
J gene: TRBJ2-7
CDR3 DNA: TGTGCCAGCAGTGGTCCCGGGACTAGCGGGACGACCTACGAGCAGTACTTC
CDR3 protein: CASSGPGTSGTTYEQYF

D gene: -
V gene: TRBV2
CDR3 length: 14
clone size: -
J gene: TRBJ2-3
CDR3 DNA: TGTGCCAGCAGTGCAAGGGCAGGGGCAGATACGCAGTATTTT
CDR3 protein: CASSARAGADTQYF

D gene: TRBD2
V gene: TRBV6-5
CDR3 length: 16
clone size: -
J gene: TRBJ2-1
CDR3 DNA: TGTGCCAGCAGTTACTCCTGGGTGGGGGGGTACAATGAGCAGTTCTTC
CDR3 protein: CASSYSWVGGYNEQFF

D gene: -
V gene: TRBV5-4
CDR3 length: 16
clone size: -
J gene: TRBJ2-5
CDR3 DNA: TGTGCCAGCAGCCCCGGGGGGACATCATTTCAAGAGACCCAGTACTTC
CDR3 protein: CASSPGGTSFQETQYF

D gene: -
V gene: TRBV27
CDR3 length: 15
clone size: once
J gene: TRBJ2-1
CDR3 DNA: TGTGCCAGCAGTTTCGACGCTAGCTCCTACAATGAGCAGTTCTTC
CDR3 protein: CASSFDASSYNEQFF

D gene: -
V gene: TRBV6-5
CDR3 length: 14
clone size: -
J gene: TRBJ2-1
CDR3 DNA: TGTGCCAGCAGTTTTTCTAGCGTTCGCAATGAGCAGTTCTTC
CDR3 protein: CASSFSSVRNEQFF

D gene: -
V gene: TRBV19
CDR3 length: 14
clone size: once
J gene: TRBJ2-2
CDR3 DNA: TGTGCCAGTACCGTGGGGGGATACACCGGGGAGCTGTTTTTT
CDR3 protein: CASTVGGYTGELFF

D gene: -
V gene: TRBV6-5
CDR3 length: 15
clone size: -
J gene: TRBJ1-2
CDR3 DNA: TGTGCCAGCAGTTACTCCCCCGGGGGGGCGCGAGGCTACACCTTC
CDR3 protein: CASSYSPGGARGYTF

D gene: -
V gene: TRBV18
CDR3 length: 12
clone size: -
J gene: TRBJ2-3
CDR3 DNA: TGTGCCAGCTCCCCTAGCACAGATACGCAGTATTTT
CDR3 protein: CASSPSTDTQYF

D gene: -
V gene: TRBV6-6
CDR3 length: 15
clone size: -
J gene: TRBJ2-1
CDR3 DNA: TGTGCCAGCAGTTACTTTCGGGGGGCGTACAATGAGCAGTTCTTC
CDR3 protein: CASSYFRGAYNEQFF

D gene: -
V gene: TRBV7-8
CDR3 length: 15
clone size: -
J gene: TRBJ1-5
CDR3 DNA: TGTGCCAGCAGCTTCGTGGCAGATAGCAATCAGCCCCAGCATTTT
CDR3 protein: CASSFVADSNQPQHF

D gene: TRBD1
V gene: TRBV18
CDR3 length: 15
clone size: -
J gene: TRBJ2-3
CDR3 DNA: TGTGCCAGCTCAGCTGGACAGGGCTCAACAGATACGCAGTATTTT
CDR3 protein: CASSAGQGSTDTQYF

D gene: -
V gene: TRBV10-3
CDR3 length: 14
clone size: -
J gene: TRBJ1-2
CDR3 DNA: TGTGCCATCCATTCGGCAGGGGAAGACTATGGCTACACCTTC
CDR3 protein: CAIHSAGEDYGYTF

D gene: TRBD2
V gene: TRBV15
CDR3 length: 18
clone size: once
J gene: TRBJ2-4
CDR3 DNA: TGTGCCACCAGAGCGAGCGGGAGCGGCGGGATAGCCAAAAACATTCAGTACTTC
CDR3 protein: CATRASGSGGIAKNIQYF

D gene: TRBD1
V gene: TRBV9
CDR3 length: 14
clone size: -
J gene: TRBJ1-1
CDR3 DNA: TGTGCCAGCAGCGTGACAGGGATGAACACTGAAGCTTTCTTT
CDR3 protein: CASSVTGMNTEAFF